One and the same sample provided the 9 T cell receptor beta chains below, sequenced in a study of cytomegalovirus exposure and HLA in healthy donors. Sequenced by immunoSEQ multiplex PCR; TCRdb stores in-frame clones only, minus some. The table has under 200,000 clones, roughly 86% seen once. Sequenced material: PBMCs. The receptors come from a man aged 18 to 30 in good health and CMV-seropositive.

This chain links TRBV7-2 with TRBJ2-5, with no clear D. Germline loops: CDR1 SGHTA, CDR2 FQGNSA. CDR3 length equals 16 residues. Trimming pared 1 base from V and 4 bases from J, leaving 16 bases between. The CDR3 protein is CASSLGKFSYRETQYF. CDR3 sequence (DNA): TGTGCCAGCAGCTTAGGAAAGTTTAGCTACCGAGAGACCCAGTACTTC.

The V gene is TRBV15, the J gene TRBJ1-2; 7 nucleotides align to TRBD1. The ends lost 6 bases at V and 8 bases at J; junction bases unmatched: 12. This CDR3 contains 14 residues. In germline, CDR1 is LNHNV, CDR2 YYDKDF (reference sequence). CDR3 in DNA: TGTGCCACCAGATCGGCCGACAGGGCTTGGGGCTACACCTTC. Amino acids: CATRSADRAWGYTF.

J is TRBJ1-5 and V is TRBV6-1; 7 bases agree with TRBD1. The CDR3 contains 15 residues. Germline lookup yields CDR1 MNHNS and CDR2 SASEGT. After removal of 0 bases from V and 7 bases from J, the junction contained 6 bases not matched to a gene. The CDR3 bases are TGTGCCAGCAGTGAAGCTTACAGGGGCGGACAGCCCCAGCATTTT. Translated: CASSEAYRGGQPQHF.

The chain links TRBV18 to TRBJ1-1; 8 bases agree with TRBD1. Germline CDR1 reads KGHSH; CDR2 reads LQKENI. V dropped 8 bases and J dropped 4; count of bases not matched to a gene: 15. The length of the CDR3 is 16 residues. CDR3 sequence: CASGPGTGTWGTEAFF. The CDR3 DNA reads TGTGCCAGCGGACCCGGGACAGGCACTTGGGGCACTGAAGCTTTCTTT.

CDR3 sequence (DNA): TGTGCCAGTTCGCTCAAGCGGGACCCCCAAGAGACCCAGTACTTC. Translated, it gives CASSLKRDPQETQYF. The chain carries TRBV19 and TRBJ2-5, with 7 nucleotides matching TRBD2. The trim removed 8 bases at V and 1 base at J, leaving 10 bases unmatched. The CDR3 is made up of 15 amino acids. CDR1 and CDR2 from the germline V gene are LNHDA and SQIVND (reference sequence).

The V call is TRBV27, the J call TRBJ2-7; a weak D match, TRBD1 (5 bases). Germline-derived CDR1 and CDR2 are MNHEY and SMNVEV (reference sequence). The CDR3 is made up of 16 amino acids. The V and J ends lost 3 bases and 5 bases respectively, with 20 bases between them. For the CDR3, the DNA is TGTGCCAGCAGTTTCGCAGGGTCTCCGTCAATCCACGAGCAGTACTTC. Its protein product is CASSFAGSPSIHEQYF.

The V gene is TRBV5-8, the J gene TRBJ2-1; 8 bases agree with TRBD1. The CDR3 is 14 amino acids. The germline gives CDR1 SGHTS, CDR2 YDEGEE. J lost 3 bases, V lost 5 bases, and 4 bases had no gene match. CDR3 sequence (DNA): TGTGCCAGCAGGGACAGGGTAGGCTACAATGAGCAGTTCTTC. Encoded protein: CASRDRVGYNEQFF.

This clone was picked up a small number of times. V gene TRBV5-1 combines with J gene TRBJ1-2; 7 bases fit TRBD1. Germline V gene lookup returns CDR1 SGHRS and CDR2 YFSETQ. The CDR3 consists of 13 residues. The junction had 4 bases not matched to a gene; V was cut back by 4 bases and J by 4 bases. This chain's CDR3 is CASSEGQIYGYTF. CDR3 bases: TGCGCCAGCAGCGAGGGACAGATCTATGGCTACACCTTC.

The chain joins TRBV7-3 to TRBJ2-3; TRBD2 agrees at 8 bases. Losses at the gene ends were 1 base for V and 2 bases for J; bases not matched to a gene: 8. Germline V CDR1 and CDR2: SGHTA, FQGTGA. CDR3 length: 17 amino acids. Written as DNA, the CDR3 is TGTGCCAGCAGCTTAAGTAGTGGCGGGGGGATCACAGATACGCAGTATTTT. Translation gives CASSLSSGGGITDTQYF.